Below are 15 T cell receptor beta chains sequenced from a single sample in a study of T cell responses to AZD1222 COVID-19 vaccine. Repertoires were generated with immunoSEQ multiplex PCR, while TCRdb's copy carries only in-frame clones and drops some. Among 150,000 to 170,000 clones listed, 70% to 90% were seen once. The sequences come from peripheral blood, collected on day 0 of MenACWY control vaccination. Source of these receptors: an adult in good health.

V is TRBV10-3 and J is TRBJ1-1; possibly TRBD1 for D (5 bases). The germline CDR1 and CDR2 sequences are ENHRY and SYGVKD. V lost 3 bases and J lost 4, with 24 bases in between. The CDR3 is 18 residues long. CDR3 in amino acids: CAISDPRASSELGTEAFF. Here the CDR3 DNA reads TGTGCCATCAGTGATCCCAGGGCATCGTCCGAGTTGGGCACTGAAGCTTTCTTT.

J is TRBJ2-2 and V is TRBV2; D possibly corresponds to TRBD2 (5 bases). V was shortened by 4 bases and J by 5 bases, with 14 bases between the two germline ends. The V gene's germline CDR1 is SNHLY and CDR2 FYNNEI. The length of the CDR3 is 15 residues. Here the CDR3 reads CASSVGSRVTGELFF. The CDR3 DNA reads TGTGCCAGCAGTGTAGGCTCGAGGGTGACCGGGGAGCTGTTTTTT.

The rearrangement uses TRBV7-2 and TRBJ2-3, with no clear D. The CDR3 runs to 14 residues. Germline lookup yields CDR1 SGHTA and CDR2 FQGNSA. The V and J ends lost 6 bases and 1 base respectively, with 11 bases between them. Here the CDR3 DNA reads TGTGCCAGCAGTAACCTCGAGCGCACAGATACGCAGTATTTT. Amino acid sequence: CASSNLERTDTQYF.

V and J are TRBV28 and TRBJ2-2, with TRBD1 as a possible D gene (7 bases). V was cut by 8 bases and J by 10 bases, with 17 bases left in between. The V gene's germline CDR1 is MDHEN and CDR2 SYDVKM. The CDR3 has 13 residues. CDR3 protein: CASARLRGEELFF. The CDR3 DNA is TGTGCCAGCGCTAGACTCAGGGGGGAGGAGCTGTTTTTT.

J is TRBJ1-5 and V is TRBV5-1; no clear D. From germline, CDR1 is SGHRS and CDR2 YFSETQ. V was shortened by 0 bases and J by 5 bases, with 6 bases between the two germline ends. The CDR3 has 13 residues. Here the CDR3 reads CASSLEPYQPQHF. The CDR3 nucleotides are TGCGCCAGCAGCTTGGAGCCATATCAGCCCCAGCATTTT. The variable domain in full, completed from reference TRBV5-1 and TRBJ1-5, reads KAGVTQTPRYLIKTRGQQVTLSCSPISGHRSVSWYQQTPGQGLQFLFEYFSETQRNKGNFPGRFSGRQFSNSRSEMNVSTLELGDSALYLCASSLEPYQPQHFGDGTRLSIL.

The CDR3 loop reads CASRSGGQGQFF. The CDR3 DNA reads as TGCGCCAGCAGGAGCGGGGGGCAAGGGCAGTTCTTC. The chain is built from TRBV5-1 and TRBJ2-1; 9 bases map to TRBD2. The CDR3 runs to 12 residues. In germline, CDR1 is SGHRS, CDR2 YFSETQ. The V and J ends lost 5 bases and 12 bases, in that order; junction bases with no gene match: 6.

DNA of the CDR3: TGTGCCAGCAGCTTAGATCCTGGACTAGCGCCCTACAATGAGCAGTTCTTC. Amino acids: CASSLDPGLAPYNEQFF. The chain uses TRBV11-2 and TRBJ2-1; 9 bases are a match to TRBD2. The CDR3 is 17 residues long. CDR1 SGHAT and CDR2 FQNNGV come from the germline V gene. The J segment lost 2 bases and the V segment lost 0 bases, leaving 5 bases of the junction unmatched.

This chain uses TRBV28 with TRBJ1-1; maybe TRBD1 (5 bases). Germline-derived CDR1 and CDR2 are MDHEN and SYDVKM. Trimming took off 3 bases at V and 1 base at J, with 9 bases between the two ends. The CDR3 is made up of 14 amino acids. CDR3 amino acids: CASSFGASNTEAFF. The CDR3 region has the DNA TGTGCCAGCAGTTTCGGGGCCTCGAACACTGAAGCTTTCTTT.

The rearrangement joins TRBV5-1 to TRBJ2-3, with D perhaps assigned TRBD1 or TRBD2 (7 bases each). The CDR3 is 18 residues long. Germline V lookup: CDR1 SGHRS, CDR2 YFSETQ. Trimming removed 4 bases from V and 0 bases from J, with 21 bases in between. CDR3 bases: TGCGCCAGCAGCCCCGCCGGGGGCAGGGGGGGAAGCACAGATACGCAGTATTTT. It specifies CASSPAGGRGGSTDTQYF.

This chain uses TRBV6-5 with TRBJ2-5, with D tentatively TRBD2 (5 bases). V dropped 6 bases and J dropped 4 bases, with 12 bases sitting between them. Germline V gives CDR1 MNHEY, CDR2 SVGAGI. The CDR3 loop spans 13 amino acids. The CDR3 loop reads CASSYREGETQYF. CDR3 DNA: TGTGCCAGCAGCTACCGGGAAGGAGAGACCCAGTACTTC.

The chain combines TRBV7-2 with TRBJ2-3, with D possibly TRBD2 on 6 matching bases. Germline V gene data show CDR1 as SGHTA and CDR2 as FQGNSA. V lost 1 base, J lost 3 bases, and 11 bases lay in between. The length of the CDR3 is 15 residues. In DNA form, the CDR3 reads TGTGCCAGCAGCTTAGAGGCGGGAAGGACAGATACGCAGTATTTT. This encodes CASSLEAGRTDTQYF.

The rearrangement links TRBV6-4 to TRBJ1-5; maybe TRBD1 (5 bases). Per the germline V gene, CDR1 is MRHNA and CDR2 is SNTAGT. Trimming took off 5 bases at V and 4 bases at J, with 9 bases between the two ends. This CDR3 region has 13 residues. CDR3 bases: TGTGCCAGCAGTCTCGACAGAAATCAGCCCCAGCATTTT. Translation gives CASSLDRNQPQHF.

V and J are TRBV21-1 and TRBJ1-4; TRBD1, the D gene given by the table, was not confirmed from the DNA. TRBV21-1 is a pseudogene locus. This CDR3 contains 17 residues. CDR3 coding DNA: TGTGCCAGCAGCAAAAAGCATGCGGGACAGGGAGGAGAAAAACTGTTTTTT. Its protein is CASSKKHAGQGGEKLFF.

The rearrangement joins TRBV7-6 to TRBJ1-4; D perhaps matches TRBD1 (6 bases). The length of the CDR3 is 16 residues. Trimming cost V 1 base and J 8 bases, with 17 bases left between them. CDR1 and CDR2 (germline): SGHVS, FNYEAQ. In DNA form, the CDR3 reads TGTGCCAGCAGCTTAGGGGGGGCTGGCGTCGGAGAAAAACTGTTTTTT. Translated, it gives CASSLGGAGVGEKLFF. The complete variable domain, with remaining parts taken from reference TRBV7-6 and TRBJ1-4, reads GAGVSQSPRYKVTKRGQDVALRCDPISGHVSLYWYRQALGQGPEFLTYFNYEAQQDKSGLPNDRFSAERPEGSISTLTIQRTEQRDSAMYRCASSLGGAGVGEKLFFGSGTQLSVL.

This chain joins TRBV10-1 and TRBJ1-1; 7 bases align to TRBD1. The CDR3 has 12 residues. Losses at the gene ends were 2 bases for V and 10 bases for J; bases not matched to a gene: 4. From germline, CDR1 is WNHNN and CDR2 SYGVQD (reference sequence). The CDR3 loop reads CASSENRGRAFF. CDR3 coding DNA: TGCGCCAGCAGTGAGAACAGGGGAAGAGCTTTCTTT.